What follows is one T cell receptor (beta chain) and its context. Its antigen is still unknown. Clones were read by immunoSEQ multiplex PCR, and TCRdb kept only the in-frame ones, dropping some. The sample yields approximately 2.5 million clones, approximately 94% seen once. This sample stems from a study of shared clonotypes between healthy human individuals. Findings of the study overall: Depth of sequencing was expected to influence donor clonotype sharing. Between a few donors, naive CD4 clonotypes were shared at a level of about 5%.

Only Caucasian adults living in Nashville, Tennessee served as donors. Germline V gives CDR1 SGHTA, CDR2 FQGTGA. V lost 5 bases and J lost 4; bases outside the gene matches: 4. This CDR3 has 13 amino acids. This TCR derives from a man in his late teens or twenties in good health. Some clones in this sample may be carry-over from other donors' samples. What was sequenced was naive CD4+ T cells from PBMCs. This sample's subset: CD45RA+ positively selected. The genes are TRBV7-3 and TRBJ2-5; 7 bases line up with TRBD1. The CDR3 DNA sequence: TGTGCCAGCAGCCCATACAGGGGAGAGACCCAGTACTTC. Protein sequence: CASSPYRGETQYF.